The 5 T cell receptor beta chains below were found in one sample sequenced in a study of human T cells and chemical hapten exposure. TCRdb fed the RACE reads into MiXCR, producing one record per CDR3 protein. This table holds about 80,000 distinct CDR3 sequences, 11% to 15% found once. Noted time point: pre-sensitization, week 0. Sample treatment: therapeutic diphenylcyclopropenone sensitization with weekly scalp DPC. Sequencing used whole blood, obtained in connection with sensitization to the hapten diphenylcyclopropenone (DPC). These TCRs come from a woman in her 50s with alopecia areata. Some clones in this sample may be carry-over from other donors' samples.

This clonotype turned up a few times. V is TRBV24-1 and J is TRBJ2-1, with D uncertain. V shed 3 bases and J shed 6 bases, with 2 bases lying between them. The germline CDR1 and CDR2 sequences are KGHDR and SFDVKD. This CDR3 has 11 amino acids. CDR3 nucleotides: TGTGCCACCAGTGATACCAATGAGCAGTTCTTC. This translates into CATSDTNEQFF.

Written as DNA, the CDR3 is TGTGCCAGCAGCACCGGGACATCTGAAAAACTGTTTTTT. It is translated as CASSTGTSEKLFF. J is TRBJ1-4 and V is TRBV12-3 or TRBV12-4; D may be TRBD1 (6 bases). Trimming shortened V by 6 bases and J by 7 bases, and 12 bases separated the two germline ends. This CDR3 contains 13 residues.

This clonotype was detected a few times. V and J are TRBV7-9 and TRBJ1-2, with D unclear. The CDR3 loop spans 11 amino acids. Trimming took 1 base from V and 13 from J, leaving 10 bases between them. In germline, CDR1 is SEHNR, CDR2 FQNEAQ (reference sequence). The CDR3 region has the DNA TGTGCCAGCAGCTTAGAGAGCACGGGCACCTTC. Encoded protein: CASSLESTGTF.

A few counts support this clonotype. The rearrangement links TRBV29-1 to TRBJ2-1; D is unresolved. Germline V gene data show CDR1 as SQVTM and CDR2 as ANQGSEA. The germline V and J ends were trimmed by 8 bases and 5 bases, with 16 bases remaining between them. CDR3 length equals 13 residues. CDR3 bases: TGCAGCTCCCCGGACCAAGCAAACAATGAGCAGTTCTTC. Amino acids: CSSPDQANNEQFF.

The chain is built from TRBV30 and TRBJ2-5; D is undetermined. Trimming pared 2 bases from V and 5 bases from J, leaving 9 bases between. The germline gives CDR1 GTSNPN, CDR2 SVGIG (reference sequence). This CDR3 is 12 amino acids long. The CDR3 is CAWSNGWETQYF. CDR3 in DNA: TGTGCCTGGAGTAACGGATGGGAGACCCAGTACTTC. The variable domain in full, with the rest retrieved from reference TRBV30 and TRBJ2-5, is SQTIHQWPATLVQPVGSPLSLECTVEGTSNPNLYWYRQAAGRGLQLLFYSVGIGQISSEVPQNLSASRPQDRQFILSSKKLLLSDSGFYLCAWSNGWETQYFGPGTRLLVL.